Below, 2 T cell receptor beta chains from the same sample are listed, as sequenced in a study of CD8+ T cells in alopecia areata. Sequencing relied on a cDNA template that was reverse transcribed from extracted RNA. The data were produced by immunoSEQ multiplex PCR, yet TCRdb's version contains in-frame clones alone and is incomplete. The sample records about 120,000 clones, around 49% being singletons. Sequences were derived from CD8+ T cells sorted from blood, sampled at week 0. The receptor set was obtained from a human donor with alopecia areata.

The chain carries TRBV14 and TRBJ2-5; D is undetermined. Germline CDR1 SGHDN, CDR2 FVKESK. V was shortened by 3 bases and J by 2 bases, with 7 bases between the two germline ends. This CDR3 is built from 13 residues. CDR3 sequence: CASSQPFQETQYF. DNA for the CDR3: TGTGCCAGCAGCCAGCCTTTTCAAGAGACCCAGTACTTC. Full variable domain (outside the CDR3, taken from reference TRBV14 and TRBJ2-5): EAGVTQFPSHSVIEKGQTVTLRCDPISGHDNLYWYRRVMGKEIKFLLHFVKESKQDESGMPNNRFLAERTGGTYSTLKVQPAELEDSGVYFCASSQPFQETQYFGPGTRLLVL.

This chain uses TRBV30 with TRBJ1-1; TRBD1 matches 10 bases. J lost 2 bases, V lost 4 bases, and 4 bases had no gene match. The germline V gene encodes CDR1 GTSNPN and CDR2 SVGIG (reference sequence). This CDR3 spans 14 amino acids. The CDR3 nucleotides are TGTGCCTGGATGGGGACAGGGGTAAACACTGAAGCTTTCTTT. This codes for CAWMGTGVNTEAFF.